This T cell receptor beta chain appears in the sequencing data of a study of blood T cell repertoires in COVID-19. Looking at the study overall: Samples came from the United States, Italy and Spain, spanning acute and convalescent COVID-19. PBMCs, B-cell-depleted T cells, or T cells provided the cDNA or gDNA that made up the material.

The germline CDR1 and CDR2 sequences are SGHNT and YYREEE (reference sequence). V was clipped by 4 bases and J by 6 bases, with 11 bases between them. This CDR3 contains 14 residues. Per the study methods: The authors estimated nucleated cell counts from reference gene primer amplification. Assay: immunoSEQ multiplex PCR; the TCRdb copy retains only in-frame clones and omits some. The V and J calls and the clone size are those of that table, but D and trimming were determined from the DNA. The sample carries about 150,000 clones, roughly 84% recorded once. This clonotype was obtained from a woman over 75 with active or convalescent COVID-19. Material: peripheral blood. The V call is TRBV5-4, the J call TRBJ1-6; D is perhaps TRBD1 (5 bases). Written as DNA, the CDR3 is TGTGCCAGCAGCGCGGGACTGCCTAATTCACCCCTCCACTTT. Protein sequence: CASSAGLPNSPLHF.